The present entry profiles one T cell receptor beta chain with its context. Its target is unknown. These data come from a study of cytomegalovirus exposure and HLA in healthy donors. Study-wide background: Drawn from HLA-typed donors, about 85 million unique TCRs were held in an early data release.

The CDR3 loop spans 13 amino acids. V dropped 5 bases and J dropped 4; count of bases not matched to a gene: 3. The germline V gene encodes CDR1 SEHNR and CDR2 FQNEAQ (reference sequence). Study-wide findings and caveats: Follow-up analysis later connected one missense variant in DCLRE1C with trimming of TCR beta V- and J-genes. In a later analysis, across HLA loci, associated TCR counts were highest for DRB1, lowest for HLA-C.

The PCR employed 60 Vbeta primers together with 13 Jbeta primers. The assay was immunoSEQ multiplex PCR, and TCRdb's table has in-frame clones only and misses some. This table holds about 200,000 clones, around 86% found once. What was sequenced was PBMCs. This TCR came from a young man in good health and CMV-seronegative. This chain connects TRBV7-9 to TRBJ2-5; TRBD1 aligns across 8 bases. This CDR3 is CASSPTGGETQYF. The CDR3 DNA reads TGTGCCAGCAGCCCTACAGGGGGAGAGACCCAGTACTTC.